These 18 T cell receptor beta chains were all obtained from the same sample, sequenced in a study of graft-versus-host responses after intestinal transplantation. Using immunoSEQ multiplex PCR, the repertoire was profiled, and TCRdb retains in-frame clones only, with some absent. The data contain about 23,000 clones, 90% to 95% of them singletons. The sample here was PBMCs, taken 39 days after intestinal transplant. Every receptor here comes from a human patient who received an intestinal transplant, so some T cells may come from the graft donor.

This chain connects TRBV9 to TRBJ2-3, with D possibly TRBD2 on 5 matching bases. The germline V gene has CDR1 SGDLS and CDR2 YYNGEE. V lost 7 bases and J 3 bases, leaving 21 bases between the germline ends. The CDR3 extends over 16 amino acids. The CDR3 reads CASFSGPCDPTDTQYF. CDR3 DNA: TGTGCCAGCTTCAGCGGCCCGTGCGACCCTACAGATACGCAGTATTTT.

The rearrangement joins TRBV30 to TRBJ2-1; 16 positions match TRBD2. Per germline, CDR1 GTSNPN and CDR2 SVGIG (reference sequence). This CDR3 is built from 18 residues. J gave up 0 bases and V 4 bases, and 6 bases lay outside the gene matches. CDR3 residues: CAWIGTSGRESSYNEQFF. In nucleotides, the CDR3 is TGTGCCTGGATCGGGACTAGCGGGAGGGAAAGCTCCTACAATGAGCAGTTCTTC.

The genes are TRBV9 and TRBJ2-1, with D perhaps TRBD2 (5 bases). Per the germline V gene, CDR1 is SGDLS and CDR2 is YYNGEE. V was shortened by 7 bases and J by 5 bases, with 19 bases between the two germline ends. This CDR3 contains 15 residues. The CDR3 DNA follows: TGTGCCAGCCAACCTCCCCCAGGACTGAACAATGAGCAGTTCTTC. It encodes CASQPPPGLNNEQFF.

This rearrangement joins TRBV29-1 to TRBJ1-1; D not certain. The CDR3 has 13 residues. Trimming cost V 7 bases and J 5 bases, with 17 bases left between them. The germline gives CDR1 SQVTM, CDR2 ANQGSEA. The CDR3 DNA reads TGCAGCGAATGGTATAGGGTAGGGACTGAAGCTTTCTTT. Translating gives CSEWYRVGTEAFF.

The chain uses TRBV4-1 and TRBJ1-3; D perhaps matches TRBD1 (5 bases). The CDR3 spans 16 residues. Trimming stripped 0 bases from V and 0 bases from J, with 9 bases between. Germline assignment: CDR1 MGHRA and CDR2 YSYEKL. The CDR3 nucleotides are TGCGCCAGCAGCCAAGATCGGGGGATCTCTGGAAACACCATATATTTT. Encoded protein: CASSQDRGISGNTIYF.

The chain has TRBV2 and TRBJ2-1, with D unclear. This CDR3 has 14 amino acids. The V end was cut by 4 bases, the J end by 6 bases, with 13 bases between. CDR1 and CDR2 (germline): SNHLY, FYNNEI. The CDR3 protein is CASSAQPHRNEQFF. CDR3 DNA sequence: TGTGCCAGCAGTGCCCAGCCCCATCGCAATGAGCAGTTCTTC. The full variable domain, with the rest looked up from reference TRBV2 and TRBJ2-1, is EPEVTQTPSHQVTQMGQEVILRCVPISNHLYFYWYRQILGQKVEFLVSFYNNEISEKSEIFDDQFSVERPDGSNFTLKIRSTKLEDSAMYFCASSAQPHRNEQFFGPGTRLTVL.

The V call is TRBV6-5, the J call TRBJ2-7; a weak D match, TRBD1 (6 bases). Deletions cut 0 bases from V and 3 bases from J, with 12 bases between. The CDR3 length is 15 residues. The germline gives CDR1 MNHEY, CDR2 SVGAGI. The CDR3 loop reads CASSYSTQGSYEQYF. The CDR3 DNA sequence: TGTGCCAGCAGTTACTCGACACAGGGCAGCTACGAGCAGTACTTC.

Concerning this clone itself: Different DNA sequences within this sample yield the same CDR3. The J gene is TRBJ2-2, the V gene TRBV7-9; possibly TRBD2 for D (5 bases). The CDR3 spans 19 residues. The germline V gene has CDR1 SEHNR and CDR2 FQNEAQ (reference sequence). Trimming pared 0 bases from V and 0 bases from J, leaving 17 bases between. The CDR3: CASSLARVVRWANTGELFF. The CDR3 coding sequence is TGTGCCAGCAGCTTAGCGCGGGTCGTCAGGTGGGCGAACACCGGGGAGCTGTTTTTT. Looking up the rest from reference TRBV7-9 and TRBJ2-2 gives the full variable domain: DTGVSQNPRHKITKRGQNVTFRCDPISEHNRLYWYRQTLGQGPEFLTYFQNEAQLEKSRLLSDRFSAERPKGSFSTLEIQRTEQGDSAMYLCASSLARVVRWANTGELFFGEGSRLTVL.

The V gene is TRBV4-2, the J gene TRBJ1-1; D is possibly TRBD1 (5 bases). V shed 2 bases and J shed 1 base, with 8 bases lying between them. The germline CDR1 and CDR2 sequences are LGHNA and YNFKEQ. The CDR3 sequence is 14 residues long. For the CDR3, the DNA is TGTGCCAGCAGCCAACATGGGGCGAACACTGAAGCTTTCTTT. It is translated as CASSQHGANTEAFF.

The V gene is TRBV10-3, the J gene TRBJ1-1, with D perhaps matching TRBD1 (5 bases). V lost 2 bases and J lost 0, with 7 bases in between. The CDR3 is 14 amino acids. The germline CDR1 and CDR2 sequences are ENHRY and SYGVKD. The CDR3 sequence: CAISEEGMNTEAFF. The CDR3 DNA sequence: TGTGCCATCAGTGAGGAGGGGATGAACACTGAAGCTTTCTTT.

V is TRBV27 and J is TRBJ2-7; D is possibly TRBD2 (6 bases). The CDR3 sequence is 17 residues long. Germline CDR1 MNHEY, CDR2 SMNVEV (reference sequence). V was clipped by 5 bases and J by 3 bases, with 23 bases between them. The CDR3 spells CASSILGGGPSGYEQYF. The CDR3 bases are TGTGCCAGCAGTATATTGGGCGGAGGGCCATCGGGCTACGAGCAGTACTTC.

The rearrangement links TRBV8-2 to TRBJ1-2; no DNA check was done on the table's D call, TRBD1. TRBV8-2 is a listed pseudogene. CDR3 size: 15 residues. CDR3 nucleotides: TGTGGCAGATGGCCCAGGATACGAAAGACCTATGGCTACACCTTC. Protein: CGRWPRIRKTYGYTF.

The chain employs TRBV7-6 and TRBJ2-1, with 9 bases identical to TRBD1. Germline V lookup: CDR1 SGHVS, CDR2 FNYEAQ. The J segment lost 10 bases and the V segment lost 5 bases, leaving 9 bases of the junction unmatched. This CDR3 comprises 14 residues. This CDR3 is CASSIDRGNGEQFF. The CDR3 bases are TGTGCCAGCAGCATCGACAGGGGGAACGGCGAGCAGTTCTTC.

The chain links TRBV9 to TRBJ1-2; 8 nucleotides line up with TRBD1. The germline gives CDR1 SGDLS, CDR2 YYNGEE. The CDR3 extends over 13 amino acids. The trim removed 3 bases at V and 8 bases at J, leaving 6 bases unmatched. CDR3 DNA: TGTGCCAGCAGCGCGACCGGACAGGGCGGCTACACCTTC. Translating gives CASSATGQGGYTF. Full variable domain (missing parts from reference TRBV9 and TRBJ1-2): DSGVTQTPKHLITATGQRVTLRCSPRSGDLSVYWYQQSLDQGLQFLIQYYNGEERAKGNILERFSAQQFPDLHSELNLSSLELGDSALYFCASSATGQGGYTFGSGTRLTVV.

The V and J genes are TRBV14 and TRBJ2-5; no clear D gene. This CDR3 has 10 residues. V was trimmed by 3 bases and J by 5 bases, leaving 1 base between them. CDR1 is SGHDN, CDR2 FVKESK, per germline. CDR3 nucleotides: TGTGCCAGCAGCCACGAGACCCAGTACTTC. Its translation is CASSHETQYF.

The chain carries TRBV30 and TRBJ2-7, with D tentatively TRBD2 (6 bases). This CDR3 contains 13 residues. Germline V gives CDR1 GTSNPN, CDR2 SVGIG (reference sequence). The ends were cut back, 5 bases at V and 4 bases at J, with 15 bases in the middle. The CDR3 DNA sequence: TGTGCCTGGGGGACTTCTCAAGGGTACGAGCAGTACTTC. This encodes CAWGTSQGYEQYF.

The chain uses TRBV27 and TRBJ2-7, with unresolved D. Trimming cost V 6 bases and J 0 bases, with 9 bases left between them. CDR1 MNHEY and CDR2 SMNVEV come from the germline V gene (reference sequence). The CDR3 totals 13 residues. Written as DNA, the CDR3 is TGTGCCAGCAGGTGGGCAGTCTCCTACGAGCAGTACTTC. Translating it yields CASRWAVSYEQYF.

The chain joins TRBV9 to TRBJ2-7; 13 bases map to TRBD2. From germline, CDR1 is SGDLS and CDR2 YYNGEE. This CDR3 has 15 amino acids. The trim removed 2 bases at V and 4 bases at J, leaving 3 bases unmatched. This CDR3 reads CASSVGLAGEYEQYF. CDR3 DNA: TGTGCCAGCAGCGTCGGACTAGCGGGAGAATACGAGCAGTACTTC.